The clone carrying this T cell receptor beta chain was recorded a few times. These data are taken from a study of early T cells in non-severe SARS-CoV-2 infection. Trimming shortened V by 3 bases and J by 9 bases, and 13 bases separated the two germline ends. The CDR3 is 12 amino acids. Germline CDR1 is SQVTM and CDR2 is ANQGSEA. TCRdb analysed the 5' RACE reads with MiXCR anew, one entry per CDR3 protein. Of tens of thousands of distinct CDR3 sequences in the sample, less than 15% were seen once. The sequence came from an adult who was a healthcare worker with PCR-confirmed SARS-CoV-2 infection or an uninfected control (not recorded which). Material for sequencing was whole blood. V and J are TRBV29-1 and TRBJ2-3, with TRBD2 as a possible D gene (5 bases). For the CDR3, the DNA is TGCAGCGTTGAGTCGAGGGCTCCCACGCAGTATTTT. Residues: CSVESRAPTQYF.